This passage covers 20 T cell receptor beta chains from one sample sequenced in a study of T-cell memory formation after mild COVID-19. MiXCR, applied by TCRdb to the 5' RACE reads, yields one record per CDR3 protein. The table shows 250,000 or so distinct CDR3 sequences, with about a sixth occurring only once. The sample taken for sequencing was PBMCs or a T cell subset sorted from them (not recorded which). Receptors originate from a man younger than 35 who had mild COVID-19 (a few samples of this study predate the infection). Cell type and time point are not known.

At least ten counts were recorded for this clonotype. The chain uses TRBV5-1 and TRBJ2-7, with TRBD1 matching over 9 bases. The V gene end was trimmed by 7 bases and the J gene end by 0 bases; junction bases not matched to a gene: 5. CDR1 SGHRS and CDR2 YFSETQ come from the germline V gene. The CDR3 length is 14 residues. CDR3 coding DNA: TGCGCCAGCCGCGGGACAGGGAGCTCCTACGAGCAGTACGTC. Its protein product is CASRGTGSSYEQYV.

This clonotype has more than one count but fewer than ten. This chain connects TRBV24-1 to TRBJ1-1; D possibly corresponds to TRBD1 (5 bases). V dropped 11 bases and J dropped 2 bases, with 14 bases sitting between them. Per germline, CDR1 KGHDR and CDR2 SFDVKD. The CDR3 contains 13 residues. CDR3 nucleotides: TGTGCCAAGCATACTGGGGCAAACACTGAAGCTTTCTTT. It translates to CAKHTGANTEAFF.

This clonotype was seen only a few times. The gene calls are TRBV12-3 or TRBV12-4 and TRBJ1-3, with D unresolved. V was shortened by 3 bases and J by 8 bases, with 8 bases between the two germline ends. This CDR3 is built from 12 residues. The CDR3 DNA is TGTGCCAGCAGTTTGCAGGCGGACACCATATATTTT. Its translation: CASSLQADTIYF.

This clonotype has at least ten counts. This sequence joins TRBV10-3 and TRBJ2-3, with 8 bases that match TRBD1. In germline, CDR1 is ENHRY, CDR2 SYGVKD. CDR3 length equals 13 residues. J was trimmed by 6 bases and V by 10 bases; bases with no gene match: 9. CDR3 sequence: CATLGQAADTQYF. Written as DNA, the CDR3 is TGTGCCACCTTGGGACAGGCGGCGGATACGCAGTATTTT.

CDR3 amino acids: CASYETMTGANYGYTF. The CDR3 DNA follows: TGTGCCAGCTACGAAACGATGACTGGAGCTAACTATGGCTACACCTTC. This chain links TRBV7-2 with TRBJ1-2; no firm D call. Germline CDR1 and CDR2: SGHTA and FQGNSA. The CDR3 contains 16 residues. Deletions cut 8 bases from V and 0 bases from J, with 19 bases between.

This clonotype was counted only a few times. The chain uses TRBV4-3 and TRBJ2-3; weak D call: TRBD1 (6 bases). The CDR3 covers 16 residues. Per the germline V gene, CDR1 is LGHNA and CDR2 is YSLEER. V was trimmed by 4 bases and J by 2 bases, leaving 16 bases between them. Written as DNA, the CDR3 is TGCGCCAGCAGCCGGCTCGTCGGACAGTTCACAGATACGCAGTATTTT. The encoded protein is CASSRLVGQFTDTQYF.

The chain employs TRBV7-2 and TRBJ2-3; D is unclear. Trimming took off 5 bases at V and 6 bases at J, with 15 bases between the two ends. Germline V lookup: CDR1 SGHTA, CDR2 FQGNSA. The CDR3 loop spans 14 amino acids. This CDR3 reads CASSRTSLSDTQYF. DNA of the CDR3: TGTGCCAGCAGCCGAACGTCCCTCAGCGATACGCAGTATTTT.

In its sample, this clonotype was seen many times. The V gene is TRBV28, the J gene TRBJ2-3; no reliable D call. Per germline, CDR1 MDHEN and CDR2 SYDVKM. The germline V and J ends were trimmed by 1 base and 5 bases, with 4 bases remaining between them. The CDR3 is made up of 12 amino acids. DNA for the CDR3: TGTGCCAGCAGTTTATTCCAAGATACGCAGTATTTT. Translation: CASSLFQDTQYF.

This clonotype was counted ten times or more. The chain joins TRBV7-2 to TRBJ2-1; D not resolved. Trimming shortened V by 5 bases and J by 5 bases, and 10 bases separated the two germline ends. CDR3 length equals 13 residues. Germline CDR1 reads SGHTA; CDR2 reads FQGNSA. CDR3 loop: CASSIWVDNEQFF. Here the CDR3 DNA reads TGTGCCAGCAGCATATGGGTCGACAATGAGCAGTTCTTC.

The rearrangement uses TRBV6-2 or TRBV6-3 and TRBJ2-3; 9 nucleotides align to TRBD1. The CDR3 loop spans 14 amino acids. From germline, CDR1 is MNHEY and CDR2 SVGEGT. V lost 8 bases, J lost 6 bases, and 9 bases stayed unmatched. The CDR3 nucleotides read TGTGCCAGCGCCCGGACAGGGGAAGGGGATACGCAGTATTTT. The encoded protein is CASARTGEGDTQYF.

The chain recombines TRBV14 with TRBJ2-3, with 11 bases lining up with TRBD2. This CDR3 is built from 16 residues. The germline V gene encodes CDR1 SGHDN and CDR2 FVKESK. V was pared by 5 bases and J by 2 bases, with 6 bases of the junction left unmatched. CDR3 DNA: TGTGCCAGCAGCTTTCGACTAGCGGGGCTCACAGATACGCAGTATTTT. Protein product: CASSFRLAGLTDTQYF.

This clonotype was picked up a small number of times. V usage is TRBV5-1 and J usage is TRBJ1-2; weak D call: TRBD1 (5 bases). CDR3 length: 14 amino acids. Germline-derived CDR1 and CDR2 are SGHRS and YFSETQ. Trimming took off 4 bases at V and 2 bases at J, with 12 bases between the two ends. CDR3 sequence reads: CASSLQVSNYGYTF. The CDR3 coding sequence is TGCGCCAGCAGCCTACAGGTTTCCAACTATGGCTACACCTTC.

This chain links TRBV4-2 with TRBJ2-2, with 12 positions matching TRBD2. The CDR3 is 20 amino acids. V trimming: 0 bases; J trimming: 4 bases; junction bases outside the gene matches: 12. Germline CDR1 reads LGHNA; CDR2 reads YNFKEQ. DNA for the CDR3: TGTGCCAGCAGCCAAGACCCTCTTCTAGCGGGGGGGCACATCACCGGGGAGCTGTTTTTT. It specifies CASSQDPLLAGGHITGELFF.

The chain is built from TRBV5-6 and TRBJ1-1, with D hard to call. V lost 0 bases and J lost 6, with 12 bases in between. The germline V gene has CDR1 SGHDT and CDR2 YYEEEE. This CDR3 is 14 amino acids long. CDR3 residues: CASSLGILDPEAFF. CDR3 bases: TGTGCCAGCAGCTTGGGGATACTAGACCCTGAAGCTTTCTTT.

This chain connects TRBV11-2 to TRBJ2-3, with 7 nucleotides matching TRBD2. The CDR3 runs to 15 residues. V was clipped by 2 bases and J by 0 bases; unmatched bases: 2. Germline V CDR1 and CDR2: SGHAT, FQNNGV. CDR3 sequence reads: CASSLQRGSTDTQYF. DNA of the CDR3: TGTGCCAGCAGCTTACAGCGGGGTAGCACAGATACGCAGTATTTT.

This chain joins TRBV20-1 and TRBJ1-2, with TRBD1 identical over 7 bases. The junction had 6 bases not matched to a gene; V was cut back by 0 bases and J by 8 bases. This CDR3 has 13 residues. Germline V lookup: CDR1 DFQATT, CDR2 SNEGSKA (reference sequence). CDR3 sequence (DNA): TGCAGTGCTAGAGACCCCAGGGGGGACGGCTACACCTTC. Its protein product is CSARDPRGDGYTF.

In its sample, this clonotype was seen once. CDR3 in amino acids: CASSPAVTQYF. CDR3 DNA sequence: TGTGCCAGCAGCCCCGCCGTGACCCAGTACTTC. The rearrangement links TRBV6-4 to TRBJ2-5; no definite D call. Deletions cut 6 bases from V and 7 bases from J, with 9 bases between. There are 11 residues in the CDR3. Germline V gives CDR1 MRHNA, CDR2 SNTAGT.

The V and J genes are TRBV21-1 and TRBJ1-2; the DNA was not used to check the table's D call, TRBD1. TRBV21-1 is marked as a pseudogene. The CDR3 runs 17 residues. The CDR3 loop reads CASSDREGRAWLQGYNF. CDR3 bases: TGTGCCAGCAGCGACAGGGAGGGGCGGGCTTGGCTTCAGGGCTACAACTTC.

The chain joins TRBV5-1 to TRBJ1-2; TRBD1 is a possible D gene (5 bases). The CDR3 is 15 amino acids. Trimming stripped 4 bases from V and 1 base from J, with 14 bases between. Looked up from germline, CDR1 is SGHRS and CDR2 is YFSETQ. CDR3 nucleotide sequence: TGCGCCAGCAGCACAAGAGGAGGGGATAACTATGGCTACACCTTC. Its translation is CASSTRGGDNYGYTF.

The rearrangement uses TRBV29-1 and TRBJ2-7; D is possibly TRBD2 (6 bases). The CDR3 has 11 amino acids. Germline assignment: CDR1 SQVTM and CDR2 ANQGSEA. The V end was cut by 4 bases, the J end by 7 bases, with 11 bases between. This CDR3 reads CSVGLGREQYV. The DNA for the CDR3 is TGCAGCGTTGGTTTGGGGAGGGAGCAGTACGTC.